The 13 T cell receptor beta chains given below trace back to one sample, sequenced in a study of metastatic and nonmetastatic thyroid tumors. Patients had received no treatment of any kind before thyroid surgery. TCRdb re-processed the PCR reads through MiXCR. The sample carries 20,000 or so clones, roughly 25% recorded once. The sequencing sample was made of tumor tissue. Receptor source: a female donor with papillary thyroid cancer or a benign thyroid nodule (not recorded which). Some clones in this sample may be carry-over from other donors' samples.

By proportion, this clone is medium-sized (0.01 to 0.1%). V and J are TRBV15 and TRBJ2-5; D remains unclear. The CDR3 has 14 amino acids. Germline loops: CDR1 LNHNV, CDR2 YYDKDF (reference sequence). V gave up 2 bases and J gave up 0 bases, with 7 bases separating them. CDR3 protein: CATSRINYQETQYF. The DNA of the CDR3 is TGTGCCACCAGCAGAATTAACTACCAAGAGACCCAGTACTTC.

This clone was observed many times. The chain carries TRBV20-1 and TRBJ1-2, with 10 bases fitting TRBD1. V lost 8 bases, J lost 5 bases, and 5 bases stayed unmatched. The CDR3 loop spans 12 amino acids. The germline gives CDR1 DFQATT, CDR2 SNEGSKA (reference sequence). Here the CDR3 reads CSIGQGVYGYTF. For the CDR3, the DNA is TGCAGTATTGGACAGGGGGTTTATGGCTACACCTTC.

In its sample, this clone was seen a few times. The gene calls are TRBV12-3 or TRBV12-4 and TRBJ2-3; 7 bases align to TRBD1. The CDR3 sequence is 14 residues long. J was trimmed by 5 bases and V by 3 bases; bases with no gene match: 5. The CDR3: CASSFVRGRDTQYF. In nucleotides, the CDR3 is TGTGCCAGCAGTTTCGTTAGGGGGCGAGATACGCAGTATTTT.

The sample holds many counts of this clone. The chain carries TRBV28 and TRBJ2-3; D could derive from TRBD1 or TRBD2 (6 bases each). CDR3 size: 15 residues. In germline, CDR1 is MDHEN, CDR2 SYDVKM. Trimming left V 4 bases short and J 1 base short, with 12 bases between. The CDR3 nucleotides are TGTGCCAGCAGTTCTTACAGGGAGGGCACAGATACGCAGTATTTT. Its translation is CASSSYREGTDTQYF.

V gene TRBV5-1 combines with J gene TRBJ1-2; 10 bases are a match to TRBD1. In germline, CDR1 is SGHRS, CDR2 YFSETQ. Trimming took 3 bases from V and 14 from J; bases not matched to a gene: 13. CDR3 length equals 14 residues. The CDR3 DNA sequence: TGCGCCAGCAGCTCGGGCGGGACAGGGGATTTGGGGACCTTC. It is translated as CASSSGGTGDLGTF. Supplemented by reference TRBV5-1 and TRBJ1-2, the full variable domain reads KAGVTQTPRYLIKTRGQQVTLSCSPISGHRSVSWYQQTPGQGLQFLFEYFSETQRNKGNFPGRFSGRQFSNSRSEMNVSTLELGDSALYLCASSSGGTGDLGTFGSGTRLTVV.

This clone was detected many times. The V and J genes are TRBV7-3 and TRBJ2-1; D is perhaps TRBD1 or TRBD2 (6 bases each). V was trimmed by 5 bases and J by 4 bases, leaving 15 bases between them. Germline-derived CDR1 and CDR2 are SGHTA and FQGTGA. The length of the CDR3 is 15 residues. The CDR3 region has the DNA TGTGCCAGCAGCCCCAGTGAAGGGGGGTACAATGAGCAGTTCTTC. Translating gives CASSPSEGGYNEQFF.

At least ten counts were recorded for this clone. This sequence joins TRBV19 and TRBJ2-2, with a possible D match to TRBD1 (6 bases). This CDR3 contains 16 residues. CDR1 and CDR2 from the germline V gene are LNHDA and SQIVND (reference sequence). V lost 6 bases and J 0 bases, leaving 14 bases between the germline ends. The CDR3, as DNA: TGTGCCAGTAGACCACAGGGTCCCGCGAACACCGGGGAGCTGTTTTTT. This sequence encodes CASRPQGPANTGELFF. Full variable domain (rest looked up from reference TRBV19 and TRBJ2-2): DGGITQSPKYLFRKEGQNVTLSCEQNLNHDAMYWYRQDPGQGLRLIYYSQIVNDFQKGDIAEGYSVSREKKESFPLTVTSAQKNPTAFYLCASRPQGPANTGELFFGEGSRLTVL.

This clone came up a few times. The chain is built from TRBV4-1 and TRBJ2-7; D is uncertain. Germline CDR1 and CDR2: MGHRA and YSYEKL. The CDR3 spans 13 residues. The V and J ends lost 4 bases and 0 bases respectively, with 7 bases between them. The CDR3 coding sequence is TGCGCCAGCAGCCTTGGCAGCTCCTACGAGCAGTACTTC. Translation: CASSLGSSYEQYF.

This clone was seen at least ten times. V gene TRBV12-3 or TRBV12-4 combines with J gene TRBJ1-5; D not certain. Trimming removed 6 bases from V and 3 bases from J, with 15 bases in between. The CDR3 extends over 15 amino acids. CDR3 in amino acids: CASSPGTASNQPQHF. The CDR3 DNA is TGTGCCAGCAGCCCCGGAACAGCTTCCAATCAGCCCCAGCATTTT.

This clone has at least ten counts. The chain carries TRBV3-1 and TRBJ2-1; D perhaps matches TRBD2 (6 bases). The ends were cut back, 2 bases at V and 2 bases at J, with 10 bases in the middle. Per the germline V gene, CDR1 is LGHDT and CDR2 is YNNKEL (reference sequence). The CDR3 consists of 15 residues. The CDR3 loop is CASSQRGKTYNEQFF. The CDR3 DNA is TGTGCCAGCAGCCAACGGGGGAAAACCTACAATGAGCAGTTCTTC.

Regarding this clone: A read error may produce the germline difference seen at one junction end. The chain joins TRBV6-1 to TRBJ1-5, with TRBD1 matching over 10 bases. The CDR3 is 15 amino acids. Germline V gene sequence: CDR1 MNHNS, CDR2 SASEGT. CDR3 DNA sequence: TGTGCCAGCAGTCCCGGGACAGGGGTTAATAAGCCCAAGCATTTT. This translates into CASSPGTGVNKPKHF.

Note on this clone: It may be a read error: a sequence one base away is much more abundant. The CDR3 sequence is CGGSSGTSTDTQYF. The CDR3 bases are TGCGGTGGGTCTAGCGGGACTAGCACAGATACGCAGTATTTT. The V and J genes are TRBV20-1 and TRBJ2-3; 9 bases line up with TRBD2. In germline, CDR1 is DFQATT, CDR2 SNEGSKA (reference sequence). The CDR3 contains 14 residues.

This clone was counted between two and nine times. Relative to the germline gene, one junction end is altered; a read error may explain this. This chain links TRBV28 with TRBJ1-2; D perhaps matches TRBD1 (5 bases). The CDR3 contains 12 residues. Germline V gene data show CDR1 as MDHEN and CDR2 as SYDVKM. As DNA, the CDR3 is TGTGCCAGCCTGAGGGGCCTCTATGACTACACCTTC. Protein product: CASLRGLYDYTF.